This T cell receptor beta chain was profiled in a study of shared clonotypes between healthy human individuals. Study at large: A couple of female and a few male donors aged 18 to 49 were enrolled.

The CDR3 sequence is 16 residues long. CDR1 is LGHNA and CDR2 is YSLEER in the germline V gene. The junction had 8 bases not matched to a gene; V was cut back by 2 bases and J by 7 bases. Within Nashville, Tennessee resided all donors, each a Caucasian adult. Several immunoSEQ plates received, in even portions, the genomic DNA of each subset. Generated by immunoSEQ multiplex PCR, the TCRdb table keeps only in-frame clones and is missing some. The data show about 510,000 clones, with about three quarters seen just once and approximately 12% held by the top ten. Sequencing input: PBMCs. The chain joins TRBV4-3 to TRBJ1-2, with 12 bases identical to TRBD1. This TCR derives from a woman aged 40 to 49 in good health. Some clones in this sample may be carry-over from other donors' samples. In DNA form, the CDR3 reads TGCGCCAGCAGCCAAAGCGCGGGACAGGGGGCGCGTGGCTACACCTTC. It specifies CASSQSAGQGARGYTF.